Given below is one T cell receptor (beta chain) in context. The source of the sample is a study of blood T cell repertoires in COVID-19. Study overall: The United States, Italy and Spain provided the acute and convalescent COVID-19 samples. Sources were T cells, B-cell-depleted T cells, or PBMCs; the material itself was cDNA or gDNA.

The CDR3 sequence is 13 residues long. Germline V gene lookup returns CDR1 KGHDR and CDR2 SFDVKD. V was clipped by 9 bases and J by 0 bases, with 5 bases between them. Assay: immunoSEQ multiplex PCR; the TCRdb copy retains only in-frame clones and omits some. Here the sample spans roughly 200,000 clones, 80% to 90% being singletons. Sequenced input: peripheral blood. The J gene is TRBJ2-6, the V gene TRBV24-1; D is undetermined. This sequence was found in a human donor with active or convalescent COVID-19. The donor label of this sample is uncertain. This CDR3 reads CATGRSGANVLTF. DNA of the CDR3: TGTGCCACCGGGCGCTCTGGGGCCAACGTCCTGACTTTC.